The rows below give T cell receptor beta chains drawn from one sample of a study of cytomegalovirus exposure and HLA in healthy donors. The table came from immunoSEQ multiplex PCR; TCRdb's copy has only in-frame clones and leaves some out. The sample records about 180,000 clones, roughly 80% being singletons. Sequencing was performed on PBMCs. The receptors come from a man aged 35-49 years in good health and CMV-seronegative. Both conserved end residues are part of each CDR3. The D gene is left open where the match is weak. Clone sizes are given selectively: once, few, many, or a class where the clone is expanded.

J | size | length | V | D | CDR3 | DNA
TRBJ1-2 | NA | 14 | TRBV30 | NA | CAWSSEEKVTGYTF | TGTGCCTGGAGTTCGGAGGAAAAGGTGACTGGCTACACCTTC
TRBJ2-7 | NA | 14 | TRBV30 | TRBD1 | CAWAYPGQYVEQYF | TGTGCCTGGGCCTATCCGGGACAGTACGTCGAGCAGTACTTC
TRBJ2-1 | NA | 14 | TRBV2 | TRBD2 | CASLGSGRNNEQFF | TGTGCCAGCCTCGGTAGCGGGAGAAACAATGAGCAGTTCTTC
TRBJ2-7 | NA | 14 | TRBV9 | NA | CASSVGRGAYEQYF | TGTGCCAGCAGCGTAGGGCGGGGTGCCTACGAGCAGTACTTC
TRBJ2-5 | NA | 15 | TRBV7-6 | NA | CASSLAGGGLETQYF | TGTGCCAGCAGCTTAGCGGGCGGGGGCCTAGAGACCCAGTACTTC
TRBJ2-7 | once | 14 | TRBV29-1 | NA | CSVEGGLAYDEQYF | TGCAGCGTTGAAGGAGGCCTAGCCTACGACGAGCAGTACTTC
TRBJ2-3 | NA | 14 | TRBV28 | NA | CATSRGAATDTQYF | TGTGCCACCTCCCGTGGGGCCGCGACAGATACGCAGTATTTT
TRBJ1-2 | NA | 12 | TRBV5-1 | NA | CASSPNRVGYTF | TGCGCCAGCAGCCCAAACAGGGTCGGCTACACCTTC
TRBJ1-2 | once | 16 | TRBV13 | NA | CASSPRGVKANYGYTF | TGTGCCAGCAGCCCCCGGGGAGTTAAAGCTAACTATGGCTACACCTTC
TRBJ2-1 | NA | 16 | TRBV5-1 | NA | CASSPLPKSSYNEQFF | TGCGCCAGCAGCCCTCTGCCTAAGAGCTCCTACAATGAGCAGTTCTTC
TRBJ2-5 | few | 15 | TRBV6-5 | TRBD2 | CASSRLLGGGETQYF | TGTGCCAGCAGTCGACTACTCGGGGGAGGGGAGACCCAGTACTTC
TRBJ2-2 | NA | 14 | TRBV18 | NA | CASSPLAGNGELFF | TGTGCCAGCTCACCTCTCGCGGGGAACGGGGAGCTGTTTTTT
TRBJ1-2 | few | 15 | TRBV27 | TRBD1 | CASSLEPQGQDGYTF | TGTGCCAGCAGCTTAGAGCCACAGGGGCAGGATGGCTACACCTTC
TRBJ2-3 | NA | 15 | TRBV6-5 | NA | CASSRTALGTDTQYF | TGTGCCAGCAGTAGGACAGCTCTAGGCACAGATACGCAGTATTTT
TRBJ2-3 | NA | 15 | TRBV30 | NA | CAWSRGSQGPDTQYF | TGTGCCTGGAGCAGGGGCTCTCAGGGACCAGATACGCAGTATTTT
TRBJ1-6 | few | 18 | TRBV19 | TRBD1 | CASTGRQGRGSYNSPLHF | TGTGCCAGCACTGGCCGACAGGGTAGAGGCTCCTATAATTCACCCCTCCACTTT
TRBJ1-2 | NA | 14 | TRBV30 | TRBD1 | CAWSPGQALYGYTF | TGTGCCTGGAGTCCGGGACAGGCGCTCTATGGCTACACCTTC
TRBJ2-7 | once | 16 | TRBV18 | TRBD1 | CASSPSDRGRAYEQYF | TGTGCCAGCTCACCCTCGGACAGGGGGAGGGCCTACGAGCAGTACTTC
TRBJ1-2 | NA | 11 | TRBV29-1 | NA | CSVHRGYGYTF | TGCAGCGTTCACAGAGGGTATGGCTACACCTTC
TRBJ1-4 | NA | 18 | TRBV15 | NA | CATSRDQGGGARGEKLFF | TGTGCCACCAGCAGAGATCAGGGCGGCGGGGCTAGGGGTGAAAAACTGTTTTTT
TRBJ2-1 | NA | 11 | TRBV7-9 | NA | CSSSNPVEQFF | TGTTCCAGCAGCAACCCGGTTGAGCAGTTCTTC
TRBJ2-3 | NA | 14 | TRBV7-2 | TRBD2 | CASSLTSGTDTQYF | TGTGCCAGCAGCTTGACTAGCGGCACAGATACGCAGTATTTT
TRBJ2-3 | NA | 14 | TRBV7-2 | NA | CASSLDGGADTQYF | TGTGCCAGCAGCTTAGACGGAGGCGCAGATACGCAGTATTTT
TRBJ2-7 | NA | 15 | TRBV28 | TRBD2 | CASSYGTSGGYEQYF | TGTGCCAGCAGCTACGGGACTAGCGGGGGCTACGAGCAGTACTTC
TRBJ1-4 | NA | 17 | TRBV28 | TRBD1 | CASSSNTWTGSNEKLFF | TGTGCCAGCAGTTCGAACACGTGGACAGGGTCTAATGAAAAACTGTTTTTT
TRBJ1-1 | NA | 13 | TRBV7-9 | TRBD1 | CASSPGQGKWAFF | TGTGCCAGCAGCCCAGGACAGGGCAAGTGGGCTTTCTTT
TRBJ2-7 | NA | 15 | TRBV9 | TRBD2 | CASSVTSSPTYEQYF | TGTGCCAGCAGCGTGACTAGCTCGCCAACCTACGAGCAGTACTTC
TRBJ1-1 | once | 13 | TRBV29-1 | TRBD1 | CSVRQGGYTEAFF | TGCAGCGTAAGACAGGGAGGATACACTGAAGCTTTCTTT
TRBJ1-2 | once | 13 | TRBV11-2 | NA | CASSSAQANGYTF | TGTGCCAGCAGCTCGGCCCAGGCGAATGGCTACACCTTC
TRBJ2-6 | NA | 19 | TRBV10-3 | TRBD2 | CAISDSPGGPVSWANVLTF | TGTGCCATCAGTGATTCCCCGGGAGGGCCGGTGAGCTGGGCCAACGTCCTGACTTTC
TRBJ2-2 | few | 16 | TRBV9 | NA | CASSVGGQPPAGELFF | TGTGCCAGCAGCGTAGGAGGGCAGCCGCCGGCCGGGGAGCTGTTTTTT
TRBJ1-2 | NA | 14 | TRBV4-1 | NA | CASSASGGYNGYTF | TGCGCCAGCAGCGCGTCGGGAGGTTATAATGGCTACACCTTC
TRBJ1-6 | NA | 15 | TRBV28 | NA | CASEEVLSYNSPLHF | TGTGCCAGCGAAGAGGTCCTCTCCTATAATTCACCCCTCCACTTT
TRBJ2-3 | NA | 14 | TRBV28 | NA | CASDPRGGTDTQYF | TGTGCCAGCGACCCCAGGGGGGGCACAGATACGCAGTATTTT
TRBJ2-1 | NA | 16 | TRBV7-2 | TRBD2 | CASSPGGGLAGAEQFF | TGTGCCAGCAGCCCGGGGGGGGGACTAGCGGGAGCTGAGCAGTTCTTC
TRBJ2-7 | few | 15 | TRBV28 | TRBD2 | CASKNGGEGAYEQYF | TGTGCCAGCAAAAACGGGGGGGAGGGGGCCTACGAGCAGTACTTC
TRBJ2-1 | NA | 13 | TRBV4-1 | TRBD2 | CASSQFSGVEQFF | TGCGCCAGCAGCCAATTTAGCGGGGTTGAGCAGTTCTTC
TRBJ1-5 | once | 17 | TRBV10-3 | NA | CAISESKVRGGNQPQHF | TGTGCCATCAGTGAGTCGAAAGTCAGGGGAGGCAATCAGCCCCAGCATTTT
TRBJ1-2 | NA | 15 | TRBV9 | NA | CASSVALLGKEGYTF | TGTGCCAGCAGCGTCGCACTTCTCGGGAAAGAGGGCTACACCTTC
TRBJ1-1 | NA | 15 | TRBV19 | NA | CASSMLAVLGSEAFF | TGTGCCAGTAGTATGTTGGCGGTACTCGGGTCTGAAGCTTTCTTT
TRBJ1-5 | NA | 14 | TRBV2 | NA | CASSGTGGNQPQHF | TGTGCCAGCAGTGGGACGGGGGGGAATCAGCCCCAGCATTTT
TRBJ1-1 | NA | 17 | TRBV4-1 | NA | CASSQDKGQNRGTEAFF | TGCGCCAGCAGCCAAGATAAAGGACAGAATCGCGGAACTGAAGCTTTCTTT
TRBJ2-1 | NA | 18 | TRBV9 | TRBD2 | CASSVALGLAGGIDEQFF | TGTGCCAGCAGCGTAGCCCTTGGACTAGCGGGGGGGATAGATGAGCAGTTCTTC
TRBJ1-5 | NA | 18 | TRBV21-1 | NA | CASSPRGPAECSNQPQHF | TGTGCCAGCAGCCCCAGGGGGCCGGCCGAATGTAGCAATCAGCCCCAGCATTTT
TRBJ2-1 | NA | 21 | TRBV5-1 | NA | CASSLGPRLLAGGVTYNEQFF | TGCGCCAGCAGCTTGGGCCCGCGGTTACTAGCCGGAGGAGTTACCTACAATGAGCAGTTCTTC
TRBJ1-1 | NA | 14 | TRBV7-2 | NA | CATRDYSSDTEAFF | TGTGCCACAAGAGACTACAGTTCGGACACTGAAGCTTTCTTT
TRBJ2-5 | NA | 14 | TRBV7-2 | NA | CASSSRGEQETQYF | TGTGCCAGCAGCTCACGTGGGGAGCAAGAGACCCAGTACTTC
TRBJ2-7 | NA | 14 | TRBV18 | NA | CASSPPGTPYEQYF | TGTGCCAGCTCACCACCCGGGACACCCTACGAGCAGTACTTC
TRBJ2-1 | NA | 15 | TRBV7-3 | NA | CASSLPQGNNNEQFF | TGTGCCAGCAGCTTACCACAGGGAAATAACAATGAGCAGTTCTTC
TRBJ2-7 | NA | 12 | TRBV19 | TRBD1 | CASRDRGYEQYF | TGTGCCAGCAGGGACAGGGGGTACGAGCAGTACTTC
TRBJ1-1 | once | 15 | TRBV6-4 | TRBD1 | CASSDTGTGVREAFF | TGTGCCAGCAGCGATACCGGGACAGGGGTTAGGGAAGCTTTCTTT
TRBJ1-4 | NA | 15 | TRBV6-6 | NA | CASSRPTATNEKLFF | TGTGCCAGCAGCCGCCCGACTGCAACTAATGAAAAACTGTTTTTT
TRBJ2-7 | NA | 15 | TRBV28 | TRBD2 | CASSPFTSEIYEQYF | TGTGCCAGCAGTCCATTCACTAGCGAGATTTACGAGCAGTACTTC
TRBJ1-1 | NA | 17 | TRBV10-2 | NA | CASSEPRAGVVNTEAFF | TGCGCCAGCAGTGAGCCCCGGGCAGGGGTGGTGAACACTGAAGCTTTCTTT